Shown below are 2 T cell receptor beta chains from a single sample sequenced in a study of CD8 T cells in Susac syndrome. The authors reverse transcribed roughly 0.45 to 1 ug RNA with random hexamers. TCRdb re-called the immunoSEQ multiplex PCR reads through MiXCR, storing one row per CDR3 protein. The sample shows approximately 190,000 distinct CDR3 sequences, 95% of them seen only once. The sequenced sample was CD8+ T cells from PBMCs. These receptors came from a human donor with Susac syndrome.

V is TRBV13 and J is TRBJ2-3; 15 nucleotides agree with TRBD2. CDR1 is PRHDT, CDR2 FYEKMQ, per germline (reference sequence). The V gene end was trimmed by 5 bases and the J gene end by 0 bases; junction bases not matched to a gene: 9. CDR3 length: 19 residues. The CDR3 spells CASSVLGLAGGTSTDTQYF. In DNA form, the CDR3 reads TGTGCCAGCAGCGTCTTGGGACTAGCGGGAGGAACCAGCACAGATACGCAGTATTTT.

This clonotype was found once. V is TRBV30 and J is TRBJ1-5; D perhaps matches TRBD1 (5 bases). V lost 1 base and J 1 base, leaving 8 bases between the germline ends. CDR1 and CDR2 from the germline V gene are GTSNPN and SVGIG (reference sequence). The CDR3 totals 14 residues. The CDR3 sequence: CAWSESGSNQPQHF. The CDR3 coding sequence is TGTGCCTGGAGTGAGTCAGGGAGCAATCAGCCCCAGCATTTT. The variable domain in full, completed from reference TRBV30 and TRBJ1-5, reads SQTIHQWPATLVQPVGSPLSLECTVEGTSNPNLYWYRQAAGRGLQLLFYSVGIGQISSEVPQNLSASRPQDRQFILSSKKLLLSDSGFYLCAWSESGSNQPQHFGDGTRLSIL.